The 21 T cell receptor beta chains reported below all come from one sample, sequenced in a study of CD8 T cells in Susac syndrome. The RNA input was about 0.5 to 1 ug, and it was reverse transcribed with random hexamers. TCRdb recomputed calls from the immunoSEQ multiplex PCR reads with MiXCR, one row per CDR3 protein. The table shows about 150,000 distinct CDR3 sequences, with roughly 94% occurring only once. Sequences were obtained from CD8+ T cells from PBMCs. Every receptor here comes from a human donor with multiple sclerosis.

The chain joins TRBV13 to TRBJ2-7; D not certain. This CDR3 region has 12 residues. CDR1 is PRHDT and CDR2 is FYEKMQ in the germline V gene (reference sequence). Trimming took off 6 bases at V and 5 bases at J, with 11 bases between the two ends. The CDR3 DNA is TGTGCCAGCAGTTCAGGTAGCCACGAGCAGTACTTC. Amino acids: CASSSGSHEQYF.

The chain has TRBV4-1 and TRBJ2-7, with 7 bases matching TRBD1. Germline loops: CDR1 MGHRA, CDR2 YSYEKL. The trim removed 0 bases at V and 2 bases at J, leaving 4 bases unmatched. The CDR3 totals 15 residues. CDR3 DNA: TGCGCCAGCAGCCAAGAGCAGGGGGAACCCTACGAGCAGTACTTC. Protein: CASSQEQGEPYEQYF.

The gene calls are TRBV12-3 or TRBV12-4 and TRBJ2-2, with 7 bases matching TRBD1. The CDR3 runs to 14 residues. V shed 10 bases, J shed 2 bases, and the junction held 7 bases outside the gene matches. The CDR3, as DNA: TGTGCCACTAAGTGGACAGGAAACACCGGGGAGCTGTTTTTT. Translation gives CATKWTGNTGELFF.

This rearrangement joins TRBV19 to TRBJ1-1; D remains unclear. CDR3 size: 15 residues. Germline CDR1 reads LNHDA; CDR2 reads SQIVND (reference sequence). Trimming removed 5 bases at V and 2 bases at J, with 15 bases between. The chain's CDR3 is CASSPIVGSNTEAFF. As DNA, the CDR3 is TGTGCCAGTAGTCCCATCGTGGGGTCTAACACTGAAGCTTTCTTT.

The V call is TRBV27, the J call TRBJ2-1; 8 bases match TRBD1. This CDR3 spans 16 amino acids. J gave up 2 bases and V 5 bases, and 8 bases lay outside the gene matches. Germline V lookup: CDR1 MNHEY, CDR2 SMNVEV (reference sequence). The DNA of the CDR3 is TGTGCCAGCAGTGCCCCGACAGGGGCGGCCTACAATGAGCAGTTCTTC. It encodes CASSAPTGAAYNEQFF.

Written as DNA, the CDR3 is TGTGCCAGCAGTGATGGGACCCAGTACTTC. It encodes CASSDGTQYF. The chain joins TRBV25-1 to TRBJ2-5, with D uncertain. The germline V gene has CDR1 MGHDK and CDR2 SYGVNS. The CDR3 covers 10 residues. Trimming cost V 3 bases and J 7 bases, with 3 bases left between them.

The chain combines TRBV27 with TRBJ1-1, with a weak D call TRBD1 (6 bases). From germline, CDR1 is MNHEY and CDR2 SMNVEV (reference sequence). This CDR3 has 14 amino acids. Trimming removed 3 bases at V and 1 base at J, with 9 bases between. The CDR3 loop is CASSLRTANTEAFF. The CDR3 DNA reads as TGTGCCAGCAGTTTGCGGACAGCGAACACTGAAGCTTTCTTT.

The J gene is TRBJ2-7, the V gene TRBV27; 7 bases are shared with TRBD1. The CDR3 runs 12 residues. V shed 8 bases, J shed 5 bases, and the junction held 6 bases outside the gene matches. Germline loops: CDR1 MNHEY, CDR2 SMNVEV (reference sequence). CDR3 loop: CASGWGQHEQYF. The CDR3 DNA follows: TGTGCCAGCGGATGGGGACAGCACGAGCAGTACTTC.

This sequence joins TRBV12-5 and TRBJ2-7; D is perhaps TRBD1 (6 bases). The CDR3 contains 14 residues. The V gene's germline CDR1 is LGHNT and CDR2 FRNRAP. V gave up 5 bases and J gave up 8 bases, with 19 bases separating them. The chain's CDR3 is CASGPNPQGSKQYF. The DNA of the CDR3 is TGTGCTAGTGGTCCCAATCCACAGGGAAGCAAGCAGTACTTC.

The V gene is TRBV6-2 or TRBV6-3, the J gene TRBJ2-5; no reliable D call. Trimming pared 2 bases from V and 7 bases from J, leaving 5 bases between. This CDR3 contains 11 residues. In germline, CDR1 is MNHEY, CDR2 SVGEGT. The CDR3: CASSYGPTQYF. In DNA form, the CDR3 reads TGTGCCAGCAGTTACGGACCGACCCAGTACTTC.

This chain connects TRBV4-2 to TRBJ2-7; 9 bases are a match to TRBD2. The germline gives CDR1 LGHNA, CDR2 YNFKEQ. The CDR3 has 15 amino acids. The V and J ends lost 0 bases and 4 bases, in that order; junction bases with no gene match: 4. The CDR3 DNA reads TGTGCCAGCAGCCAAGAAGCTAGCGGGGTTTACGAGCAGTACTTC. Translated: CASSQEASGVYEQYF.

V gene TRBV7-6 combines with J gene TRBJ2-5, with D possibly being TRBD2 (6 bases). Germline V gene sequence: CDR1 SGHVS, CDR2 FNYEAQ. This CDR3 contains 15 residues. Between the trimmed V and J ends, which lost 0 bases and 4 bases, there was a span of 12 bases. The CDR3 is CASSLAFLALETQYF. In DNA form, the CDR3 reads TGTGCCAGCAGCTTAGCGTTTCTAGCGTTAGAGACCCAGTACTTC.

The chain recombines TRBV27 with TRBJ2-7; D gene uncertain. Between the trimmed V and J ends, which lost 5 bases and 5 bases, there was a span of 10 bases. Germline V gene lookup returns CDR1 MNHEY and CDR2 SMNVEV (reference sequence). The CDR3 loop spans 12 amino acids. In DNA form, the CDR3 reads TGTGCCAGCAGTGCCCCCCGGGACGAGCAGTACTTC. Translation gives CASSAPRDEQYF.

Of note for this clonotype: The junction and the germline gene differ at one end; a read error may be behind it. The chain joins TRBV29-1 to TRBJ2-1; tentatively, D is TRBD2 (5 bases). This CDR3 has 13 amino acids. Per the germline V gene, CDR1 is SQVTM and CDR2 is ANQGSEA. The chain's CDR3 is CSVAGGAYDEQFF. The CDR3 region has the DNA TGCAGCGTTGCAGGAGGAGCCTACGATGAGCAGTTCTTC.

V is TRBV3-1 and J is TRBJ2-1; 7 positions agree with TRBD2. Looked up from germline, CDR1 is LGHDT and CDR2 is YNNKEL (reference sequence). This CDR3 has 17 amino acids. The trim removed 1 base at V and 4 bases at J, leaving 10 bases unmatched. The CDR3 DNA reads TGTGCCAGCAGCCAAGTAGCGGCGGCTAGCGGATACAATGAGCAGTTCTTC. Translating gives CASSQVAAASGYNEQFF.

V is TRBV7-9 and J is TRBJ1-2, with D possibly matching TRBD1 (5 bases). Germline V gene sequence: CDR1 SEHNR, CDR2 FQNEAQ (reference sequence). CDR3 length: 16 amino acids. Trimming left V 2 bases short and J 4 bases short, with 17 bases between. The CDR3, as DNA: TGTGCCAGCAGCTTAAAACCAGCGCTGGGGGGCTATGGCTACACCTTC. This sequence encodes CASSLKPALGGYGYTF.

The chain is built from TRBV2 and TRBJ1-2; 7 bases are shared with TRBD1. Germline-derived CDR1 and CDR2 are SNHLY and FYNNEI. V lost 3 bases to trimming and J lost 2 bases; unmatched junction nucleotides: 9. The CDR3 sequence is 16 residues long. In DNA, the CDR3 is TGTGCCAGCAGTGAGAATAAAGACAGGGCAAACTATGGCTACACCTTC. Its translation: CASSENKDRANYGYTF. The complete variable domain, with remaining parts taken from reference TRBV2 and TRBJ1-2, reads EPEVTQTPSHQVTQMGQEVILRCVPISNHLYFYWYRQILGQKVEFLVSFYNNEISEKSEIFDDQFSVERPDGSNFTLKIRSTKLEDSAMYFCASSENKDRANYGYTFGSGTRLTVV.

V and J are TRBV7-7 and TRBJ2-2; perhaps TRBD2 as D (7 bases). Between the trimmed V and J ends, which lost 5 bases and 7 bases, there was a span of 17 bases. The CDR3 totals 15 residues. CDR1 and CDR2 from the germline V gene are SSHAT and FNYEAQ (reference sequence). The CDR3 reads CASSPRGGLNGELFF. CDR3 nucleotides: TGTGCCAGCAGCCCGCGCGGGGGCTTGAACGGGGAGCTGTTTTTT.

This clonotype turned up a few times. This chain uses TRBV27 with TRBJ1-5; D ambiguous. The V gene's germline CDR1 is MNHEY and CDR2 SMNVEV (reference sequence). The CDR3 is made up of 9 amino acids. Trimming removed 8 bases at V and 8 bases at J, with 4 bases between. CDR3: CASGEPQHF. CDR3 coding DNA: TGTGCCAGCGGGGAGCCCCAGCATTTT.

The chain recombines TRBV2 with TRBJ2-3, with 9 bases aligning to TRBD1. The V segment lost 6 bases and the J segment 2 bases; nucleotides outside the gene matches: 18. Germline V gives CDR1 SNHLY, CDR2 FYNNEI. This CDR3 region has 19 residues. CDR3 loop: CASSETGTGYTKFTDTQYF. The CDR3, as DNA: TGTGCCAGCAGCGAAACCGGGACAGGGTATACGAAATTCACAGATACGCAGTATTTT. The entire variable domain, with the rest obtained from reference TRBV2 and TRBJ2-3, is as follows: EPEVTQTPSHQVTQMGQEVILRCVPISNHLYFYWYRQILGQKVEFLVSFYNNEISEKSEIFDDQFSVERPDGSNFTLKIRSTKLEDSAMYFCASSETGTGYTKFTDTQYFGPGTRLTVL.

V is TRBV5-8 and J is TRBJ2-7; 9 bases line up with TRBD1. This CDR3 contains 15 residues. Trimming at V came to 4 bases and at J to 0 bases, leaving 5 bases not matched to a gene. CDR1 is SGHTS, CDR2 YDEGEE, per germline. The CDR3 DNA is TGTGCCAGCAGCCCCTGGACAGGGGCCTCCTACGAGCAGTACTTC. Translated, it gives CASSPWTGASYEQYF. Based on the CDR3 plus reference TRBV5-8 and TRBJ2-7, the full variable domain is EAGVTQSPTHLIKTRGQQATLRCSPISGHTSVYWYQQALGLGLQFLLWYDEGEERNRGNFPPRFSGRQFPNYSSELNVNALELEDSALYLCASSPWTGASYEQYFGPGTRLTVT.